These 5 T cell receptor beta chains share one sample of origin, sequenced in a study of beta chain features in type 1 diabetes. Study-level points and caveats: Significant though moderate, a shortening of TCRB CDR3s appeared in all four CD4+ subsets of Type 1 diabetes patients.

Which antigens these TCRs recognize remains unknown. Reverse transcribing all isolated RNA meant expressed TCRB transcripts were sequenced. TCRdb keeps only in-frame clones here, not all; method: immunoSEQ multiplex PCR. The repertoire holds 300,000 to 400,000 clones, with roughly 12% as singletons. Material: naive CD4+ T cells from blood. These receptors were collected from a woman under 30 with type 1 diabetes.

CDR3 residues: CASSPELAGDPDTGELFF. The CDR3 DNA is TGTGCCAGCAGTCCTGAACTAGCGGGAGATCCGGACACCGGGGAGCTGTTTTTT. The V and J genes are TRBV27 and TRBJ2-2; 11 nucleotides match TRBD2. This CDR3 has 18 residues. The V gene end was trimmed by 5 bases and the J gene end by 3 bases; junction bases not matched to a gene: 11. Germline loops: CDR1 MNHEY, CDR2 SMNVEV (reference sequence).

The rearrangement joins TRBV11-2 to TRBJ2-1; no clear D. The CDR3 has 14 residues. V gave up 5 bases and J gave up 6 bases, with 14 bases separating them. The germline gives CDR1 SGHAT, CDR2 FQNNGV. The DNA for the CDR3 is TGTGCCAGCAGCCTATCACCTCTAGGCAATGAGCAGTTCTTC. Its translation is CASSLSPLGNEQFF.

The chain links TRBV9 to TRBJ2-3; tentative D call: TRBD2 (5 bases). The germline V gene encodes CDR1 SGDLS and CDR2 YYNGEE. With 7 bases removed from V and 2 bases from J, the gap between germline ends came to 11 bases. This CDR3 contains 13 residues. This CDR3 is CASSRVHTDTQYF. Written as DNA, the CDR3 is TGTGCCAGCTCGAGGGTTCACACAGATACGCAGTATTTT. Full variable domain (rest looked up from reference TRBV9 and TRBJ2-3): DSGVTQTPKHLITATGQRVTLRCSPRSGDLSVYWYQQSLDQGLQFLIQYYNGEERAKGNILERFSAQQFPDLHSELNLSSLELGDSALYFCASSRVHTDTQYFGPGTRLTVL.

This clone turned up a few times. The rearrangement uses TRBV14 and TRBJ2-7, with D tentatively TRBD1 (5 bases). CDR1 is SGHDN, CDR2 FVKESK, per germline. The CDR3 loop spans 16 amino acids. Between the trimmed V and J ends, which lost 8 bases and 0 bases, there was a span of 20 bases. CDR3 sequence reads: CASGPRATESSYEQYV. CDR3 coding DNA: TGTGCCAGCGGACCCAGGGCGACAGAGAGCTCCTACGAGCAGTACGTC.

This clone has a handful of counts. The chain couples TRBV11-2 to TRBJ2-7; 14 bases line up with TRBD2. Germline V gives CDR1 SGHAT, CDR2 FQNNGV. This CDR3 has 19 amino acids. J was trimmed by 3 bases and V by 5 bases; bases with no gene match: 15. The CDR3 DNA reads TGTGCCAGCAGCGTGAACCCCGGGACTAGCGGGAGCAACCTCTACGAGCAGTACTTC. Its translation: CASSVNPGTSGSNLYEQYF.